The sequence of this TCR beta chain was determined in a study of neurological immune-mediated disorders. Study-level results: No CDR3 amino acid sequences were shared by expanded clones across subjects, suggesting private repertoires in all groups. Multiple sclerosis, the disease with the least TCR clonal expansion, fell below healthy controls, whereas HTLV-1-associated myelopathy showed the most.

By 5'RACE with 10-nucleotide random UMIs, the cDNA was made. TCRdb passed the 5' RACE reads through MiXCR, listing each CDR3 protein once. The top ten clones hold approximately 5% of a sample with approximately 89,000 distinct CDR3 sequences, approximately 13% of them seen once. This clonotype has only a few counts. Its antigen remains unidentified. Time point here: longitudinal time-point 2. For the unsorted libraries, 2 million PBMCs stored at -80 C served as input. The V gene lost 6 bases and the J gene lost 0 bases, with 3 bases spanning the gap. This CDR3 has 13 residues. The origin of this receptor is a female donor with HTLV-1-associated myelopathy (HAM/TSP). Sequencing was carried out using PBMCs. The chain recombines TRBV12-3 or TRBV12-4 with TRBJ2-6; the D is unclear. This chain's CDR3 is CASRPSGANVLTF. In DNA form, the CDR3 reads TGTGCCAGCAGACCCTCTGGGGCCAACGTCCTGACTTTC.